The clone carrying this TCR beta chain was counted once. The CDR3 sequence is 15 residues long. Trimming stripped 6 bases from V and 0 bases from J, with 11 bases between. CDR1 SNHLY and CDR2 FYNNEI come from the germline V gene. The data were taken from a study of blood T cell repertoires in COVID-19. In the study overall: Sources were T cells, B-cell-depleted T cells, or PBMCs; the material itself was cDNA or gDNA.

TCRdb's copy holds only in-frame clones and misses some; the assay was immunoSEQ multiplex PCR. Of 35,000 to 45,000 clones listed, 70% to 90% are singletons. Sequencing was performed on peripheral blood. This clonotype was sampled from a man in his fifties with active COVID-19. The V gene is TRBV2, the J gene TRBJ2-2, with D possibly being TRBD2 (6 bases). The CDR3 sequence: CASRSSESNTGELFF. The CDR3 DNA sequence: TGTGCCAGCAGGTCTAGCGAGTCGAACACCGGGGAGCTGTTTTTT.